This passage covers 18 T cell receptor beta chains from one sample sequenced in a study of OX40 agonist ivuxolimab in advanced cancers. The data were produced by immunoSEQ multiplex PCR, yet TCRdb's version contains in-frame clones alone and is incomplete. In the table there are roughly 50,000 clones, 86% of which are singletons. Sequencing used CD4+ or CD8+ T cells sorted from blood, obtained in a trial of the OX40 agonist ivuxolimab. The receptors derive from an adult with an advanced solid tumor such as melanoma, head and neck, liver or kidney cancer.

This chain connects TRBV18 to TRBJ2-4; 7 nucleotides line up with TRBD1. With V trimmed by 3 bases and J by 0 bases, 11 bases remained unmatched. The germline V gene has CDR1 KGHSH and CDR2 LQKENI. CDR3 size: 18 residues. CDR3 region: CASSPSWTGHLAKNIQYF. CDR3 nucleotide sequence: TGTGCCAGCTCACCGAGCTGGACAGGCCACTTAGCCAAAAACATTCAGTACTTC.

This clone was counted between two and nine times. The V gene is TRBV18, the J gene TRBJ1-5; TRBD1 aligns across 10 bases. The V and J ends lost 2 bases and 4 bases, in that order; junction bases with no gene match: 2. Germline CDR1 and CDR2: KGHSH and LQKENI. The CDR3 sequence is 15 residues long. In DNA form, the CDR3 reads TGTGCCAGCTCACCATGGGGACAGGGGAATCAGCCCCAGCATTTT. This translates into CASSPWGQGNQPQHF.

This chain links TRBV7-2 with TRBJ1-5; no firm D call. This CDR3 is 16 amino acids long. The V gene lost 1 base and the J gene lost 0 bases, with 10 bases spanning the gap. From germline, CDR1 is SGHTA and CDR2 FQGNSA. The CDR3 coding sequence is TGTGCCAGCAGCTTAGAGTCCCAGGTTAGCAATCAGCCCCAGCATTTT. This codes for CASSLESQVSNQPQHF.

The chain joins TRBV11-2 to TRBJ1-4; 9 bases match TRBD1. The germline CDR1 and CDR2 sequences are SGHAT and FQNNGV. The CDR3 runs 14 residues. V lost 2 bases, J lost 7 bases, and 2 bases stayed unmatched. The chain's CDR3 is CASSLRTGVEKLFF. In DNA, the CDR3 is TGTGCCAGCAGCTTAAGGACAGGGGTTGAAAAACTGTTTTTT.

This sequence joins TRBV19 and TRBJ1-1; no definite D call. The germline CDR1 and CDR2 sequences are LNHDA and SQIVND (reference sequence). CDR3 length: 15 residues. Trimming removed 0 bases at V and 2 bases at J, with 10 bases between. CDR3 nucleotide sequence: TGTGCCAGTAGTATAGATCGGGCCACAAACACTGAAGCTTTCTTT. Translated: CASSIDRATNTEAFF. Full variable domain (rest looked up from reference TRBV19 and TRBJ1-1): DGGITQSPKYLFRKEGQNVTLSCEQNLNHDAMYWYRQDPGQGLRLIYYSQIVNDFQKGDIAEGYSVSREKKESFPLTVTSAQKNPTAFYLCASSIDRATNTEAFFGQGTRLTVV.

V and J are TRBV9 and TRBJ2-2; D is possibly TRBD2 (7 bases). CDR3 size: 15 residues. In germline, CDR1 is SGDLS, CDR2 YYNGEE. V dropped 4 bases and J dropped 4 bases, with 14 bases sitting between them. The CDR3 region has the DNA TGTGCCAGCAGCAGGTTGCGGGGGCTCACCGGGGAGCTGTTTTTT. It specifies CASSRLRGLTGELFF.

This chain links TRBV4-1 with TRBJ1-3; maybe TRBD1 (5 bases). This CDR3 contains 19 residues. Trimming removed 1 base from V and 0 bases from J, with 19 bases in between. CDR1 and CDR2 (germline): MGHRA, YSYEKL. In nucleotides, the CDR3 is TGCGCCAGCAGCCAAGCCCCTTCCGCTTCTAGGGGCTCTGGAAACACCATATATTTT. It specifies CASSQAPSASRGSGNTIYF.

The CDR3 region is CAIMAGGPTDTQYF. CDR3 DNA sequence: TGTGCCATCATGGCGGGGGGGCCCACAGATACGCAGTATTTT. The chain carries TRBV10-3 and TRBJ2-3; 9 nucleotides align to TRBD2. Looked up from germline, CDR1 is ENHRY and CDR2 is SYGVKD. This CDR3 has 14 residues. Trimming cost V 7 bases and J 2 bases; bases outside gene matches: 4.

The gene calls are TRBV7-3 and TRBJ2-3; D is unclear. The CDR3 length is 16 residues. Trimming removed 5 bases from V and 8 bases from J, with 23 bases in between. Germline values: CDR1 SGHTA, CDR2 FQGTGA. DNA for the CDR3: TGTGCCAGCAGCCCCACCGGAAGCCCCCCTACGGGTACGCAGTATTTT. The encoded protein is CASSPTGSPPTGTQYF. The full variable domain, rest sourced from reference TRBV7-3 and TRBJ2-3, is GAGVSQTPSNKVTEKGKYVELRCDPISGHTALYWYRQSLGQGPEFLIYFQGTGAADDSGLPNDRFFAVRPEGSVSTLKIQRTERGDSAVYLCASSPTGSPPTGTQYFGPGTRLTVL.

This chain connects TRBV7-8 to TRBJ1-6; no clear D. Per germline, CDR1 SGHVS and CDR2 FQNEAQ. The CDR3 length is 14 residues. The germline V and J ends were trimmed by 3 bases and 8 bases, with 11 bases remaining between them. The CDR3 DNA reads TGTGCCAGCAGCTTCGGGATCGTCGATTCACCCCTCCACTTT. As protein: CASSFGIVDSPLHF.

The V gene is TRBV18, the J gene TRBJ2-2; 7 bases map to TRBD1. CDR3 length: 16 amino acids. V shed 8 bases and J 1 base; nucleotides not matched to a gene: 10. Germline values: CDR1 KGHSH, CDR2 LQKENI. This chain's CDR3 is CASSRRGTLNTGELFF. The CDR3 DNA reads TGTGCCAGCAGCCGCAGGGGGACCCTGAACACCGGGGAGCTGTTTTTT. Looking up the rest from reference TRBV18 and TRBJ2-2 gives the full variable domain: NAGVMQNPRHLVRRRGQEARLRCSPMKGHSHVYWYRQLPEEGLKFMVYLQKENIIDESGMPKERFSAEFPKEGPSILRIQQVVRGDSAAYFCASSRRGTLNTGELFFGEGSRLTVL.

The CDR3 reads CASSRWGGDRDQPQHF. CDR3 coding DNA: TGCGCCAGCAGCCGCTGGGGTGGGGATAGGGATCAGCCCCAGCATTTT. The chain uses TRBV5-1 and TRBJ1-5; D ambiguous. Trimming took 4 bases from V and 5 from J, leaving 19 bases between them. Germline V lookup: CDR1 SGHRS, CDR2 YFSETQ. The CDR3 contains 16 residues.

This clone has a handful of counts. V and J are TRBV27 and TRBJ1-5; 8 bases match TRBD1. The CDR3 contains 14 residues. Germline V gene sequence: CDR1 MNHEY, CDR2 SMNVEV (reference sequence). V lost 6 bases to trimming and J lost 5 bases; unmatched junction nucleotides: 6. The CDR3 protein is CASSSDRAYQPQHF. In nucleotides, the CDR3 is TGTGCCAGCAGCTCGGACAGGGCCTATCAGCCCCAGCATTTT.

This clone showed up just a few times. The J gene is TRBJ1-1, the V gene TRBV5-1, with D maybe TRBD1 (5 bases). Germline CDR1 SGHRS, CDR2 YFSETQ. CDR3 length: 14 residues. Trimming stripped 0 bases from V and 1 base from J, with 7 bases between. The chain's CDR3 is CASSLGTGNTEAFF. The CDR3 nucleotides read TGCGCCAGCAGCTTGGGAACAGGGAACACTGAAGCTTTCTTT.

The genes are TRBV18 and TRBJ1-2; 9 positions agree with TRBD1. The J segment lost 2 bases and the V segment lost 5 bases, leaving 6 bases of the junction unmatched. Germline V gives CDR1 KGHSH, CDR2 LQKENI. The CDR3 runs to 15 residues. CDR3 residues: CASSDPDRGNYGYTF. CDR3 DNA: TGTGCCAGCTCAGACCCGGACAGGGGAAACTATGGCTACACCTTC.

The rearrangement joins TRBV19 to TRBJ2-3; D is ambiguous. CDR1 and CDR2 from the germline V gene are LNHDA and SQIVND (reference sequence). Trimming took 2 bases from V and 1 from J, leaving 10 bases between them. The length of the CDR3 is 15 residues. DNA for the CDR3: TGTGCCAGTAGTATACACTCTGGGGGCACAGATACGCAGTATTTT. Translation: CASSIHSGGTDTQYF.

The chain recombines TRBV5-1 with TRBJ2-1; D is perhaps TRBD2 (6 bases). Per germline, CDR1 SGHRS and CDR2 YFSETQ. The CDR3 runs 15 residues. The V end was cut by 4 bases, the J end by 5 bases, with 16 bases between. CDR3 DNA: TGCGCCAGCAGCGTGGGGGACTCGGCCGACAATGAGCAGTTCTTC. It codes for CASSVGDSADNEQFF.

V is TRBV18 and J is TRBJ2-1, with 9 bases matching TRBD2. Germline values: CDR1 KGHSH, CDR2 LQKENI. The V segment lost 6 bases and the J segment 7 bases; nucleotides outside the gene matches: 10. This CDR3 spans 15 amino acids. The CDR3 region has the DNA TGTGCCAGCTCGTCACTAGCGGCGGGGGGGAATGAGCAGTTCTTC. Translating it yields CASSSLAAGGNEQFF.